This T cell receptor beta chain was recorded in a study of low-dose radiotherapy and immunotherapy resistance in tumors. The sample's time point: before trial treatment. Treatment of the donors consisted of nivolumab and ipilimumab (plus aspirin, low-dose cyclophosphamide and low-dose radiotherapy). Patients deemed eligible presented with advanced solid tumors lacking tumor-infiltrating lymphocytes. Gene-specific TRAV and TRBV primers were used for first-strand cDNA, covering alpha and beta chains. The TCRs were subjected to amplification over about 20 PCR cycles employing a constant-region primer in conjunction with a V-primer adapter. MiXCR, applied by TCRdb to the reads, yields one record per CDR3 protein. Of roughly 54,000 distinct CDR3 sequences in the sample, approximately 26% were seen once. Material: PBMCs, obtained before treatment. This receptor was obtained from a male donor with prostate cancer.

In DNA, the CDR3 is TGCGCCAGCAGCGCGCAGGGGTATGGGGCCAACGTCCTGACTTTC. Translated, it gives CASSAQGYGANVLTF. The chain recombines TRBV5-1 with TRBJ2-6; perhaps TRBD1 as D (6 bases). V lost 4 bases and J 3 bases, leaving 11 bases between the germline ends. Germline-derived CDR1 and CDR2 are SGHRS and YFSETQ. The CDR3 spans 15 residues.